This T cell receptor (beta chain) was retrieved from a study of cytomegalovirus exposure and HLA in healthy donors. Study overall: Out of roughly 170 million T cells, an earlier analysis found about 120 million unique TCR beta sequences in total.

Trimming removed 6 bases at V and 4 bases at J, with 19 bases between. Germline CDR1 MDHEN, CDR2 SYDVKM. This CDR3 is built from 16 residues. PCR amplification relied on 60 Vbeta primers (plus 13 Jbeta primers). The method was immunoSEQ multiplex PCR; TCRdb's version includes in-frame clones alone and lacks a portion of them. The sample includes some 200,000 clones, approximately 84% of them seen just once. The specimen was PBMCs. The source of this sequence is a woman in her fifties or sixties in good health and CMV-seropositive. This chain joins TRBV28 and TRBJ1-5, with D perhaps matching TRBD1 (5 bases). The CDR3 nucleotides are TGTGCCAGCAGCCCTGGGGGGGGAAGGCGGAATCAGCCCCAGCATTTT. Encoded protein: CASSPGGGRRNQPQHF.